The sequence of this T cell receptor beta chain was determined in a study of blood T cell repertoires in COVID-19. Study context: The United States, Italy and Spain provided the acute and convalescent COVID-19 samples. Nucleic acid was either cDNA or gDNA, and it came from T cells, B-cell-depleted T cells, or PBMCs.

Authors' processing steps: From reference gene primer amplification, estimates of nucleated cell counts were derived. Measured with immunoSEQ multiplex PCR; TCRdb has only the in-frame clones, and not every one. V and J calls and clone size come straight from that table; D and trimming were deduced from the DNA. The sample shows about 400,000 clones, 75% to 90% of them seen only once. The receptor's source is a woman aged 25 to 39 with active or convalescent COVID-19. The sequenced material came from peripheral blood.

The CDR3 bases are TGTGCCAGCAGCCCCCAACAGGGGAGGATGAACACTGAAGCTTTCTTT. It specifies CASSPQQGRMNTEAFF. This chain connects TRBV5-5 to TRBJ1-1, with 7 bases fitting TRBD1. Germline CDR1 SGHKS, CDR2 YYEKEE (reference sequence). The CDR3 sequence is 16 residues long. J was trimmed by 0 bases and V by 4 bases; bases with no gene match: 9.